This T cell receptor (beta chain) emerged from a study of OX40 agonist ivuxolimab in advanced cancers. For the study in its entirety: Ivuxolimab was an agonistic, fully human IgG2 monoclonal antibody directed against OX40 (CD134), a costimulatory receptor. Intravenous ivuxolimab was administered to patients every 2 weeks at six dose levels: 0.01, 0.1, 0.3, 1.5, 3 and 10 mg/kg. Among the roughly 50 dose-escalation patients, around 19 had hepatocellular carcinoma, about 15 melanoma, 9 renal cell carcinoma and 9 head and neck cancer. In the dose-escalation cohort, 75% to 90% of patients were male, and the mean age was roughly 60 years with a range of roughly 20 to 80. Prior anti-PD-1, anti-PD-L1 or anti-CTLA-4 therapy was permitted, and checkpoint inhibitors had been received by around 39% of dose-escalation patients. Partial responses occurred in three dose-escalation patients: two with cutaneous melanoma and one with hepatocellular carcinoma. The purpose of peripheral TCRbeta sequencing was to test whether ivuxolimab changed TCR sequence diversity and led to clonal T-cell expansion. The paper covers the monotherapy dose-escalation part of the phase I ivuxolimab trial, which included N = 52 patients.

For sequencing of the TCRbeta CDR3 region, genomic DNA was extracted from the sorted cells. TCRbeta CDR3 regions were sequenced using the immunoSEQ Assay. This immuneACCESS table, as held by TCRdb, lists in-frame sequences with V and J called but not all clones. Of the missing ones, under half trace to an unresolved V gene in checked studies; the others have no known cause. This sample comprises roughly 82,000 clones, over 80% of them detected only once. The biggest ten clones account for 0.7% to 0.9% of the sample. Regarding this clone: The clone's antigen remains unknown. Within one base of it there is no much larger clone, and no base qualities were kept.

The study at large found these results: At doses of 0.1 to 3.0 mg/kg, clonal expansion of both CD4+ and CD8+ T cells in blood was seen between baseline and week 6. Antigen specificity was not determined for the clonally expanded peripheral T cells. Low levels of normalized T-cell clonal expansion were also seen in some patients who did not respond. In the 0.1-3.0 mg/kg groups, partial responders had among the lowest normalized peripheral clonal expansion, particularly in CD8+ T cells. After ivuxolimab, more expanded clones were found on average in CD8+ T cells than in CD4+ T cells.

As encoded in the germline V gene (reference sequence), CDR1 is LNHDA while CDR2 is SQIVND. From the cysteine up to the phenylalanine, the CDR3 has a length of 14 residues. Kept here is only the CDR3 DNA, which spans 42 bases and is read in frame from base 1. Trimming costs V 7 bases and J 1 base, and their ends lie 10 bases apart. Patients with autoimmune disease history or receiving systemic immunosuppression were excluded from the trial. Peripheral blood for TCR sequencing was collected from all dose cohorts at baseline, on cycle 4 day 1, and on cycle 7 day 1. Samples were obtained from an open-label, multicenter, first-in-human phase I dose-escalation trial of ivuxolimab. Adults with locally advanced or metastatic head and neck squamous cell, hepatocellular, melanoma or renal cell carcinoma were enrolled in the trial. Before TCR sequencing, CD4+ T cells and CD8+ T cells were sorted from peripheral blood as separate populations.

The origin of this receptor is an adult with an advanced solid tumor such as melanoma, head and neck, liver or kidney cancer. The sequence links TRBV19 to TRBJ2-2, with the D gene not confidently named. This material consisted of CD4+ or CD8+ T cells sorted from blood, taken in a trial of the OX40 agonist ivuxolimab. The DNA is TGTGCCAGTAATTTCCCAGGGAACACCGGGGAGCTGTTTTTT. The translation is CASNFPGNTGELFF.